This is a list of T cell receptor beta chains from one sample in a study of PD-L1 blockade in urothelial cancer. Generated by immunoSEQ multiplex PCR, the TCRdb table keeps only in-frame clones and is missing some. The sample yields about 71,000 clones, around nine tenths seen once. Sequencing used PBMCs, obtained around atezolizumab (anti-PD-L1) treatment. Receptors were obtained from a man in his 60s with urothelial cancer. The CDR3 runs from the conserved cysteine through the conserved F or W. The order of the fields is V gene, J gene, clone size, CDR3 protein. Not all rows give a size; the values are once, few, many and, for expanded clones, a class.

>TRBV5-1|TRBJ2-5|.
CASSSTGGNKETQYF
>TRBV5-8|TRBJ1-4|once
CASSQSGGRNEKLFF
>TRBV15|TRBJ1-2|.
CATSRDEGVIYGYTF
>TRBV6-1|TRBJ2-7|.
CASSAPGLAGYEQYF
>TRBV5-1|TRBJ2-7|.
CASSLSGSNYEQYF
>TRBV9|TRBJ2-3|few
CASSVSADTQYF
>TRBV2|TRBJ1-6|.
CASSDALFLPGGSPLHF
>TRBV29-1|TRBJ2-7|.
CSVEGATYEQYF
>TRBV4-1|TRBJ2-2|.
CASSQDGRITGELFF
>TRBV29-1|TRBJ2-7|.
CSGGQVPYEQYF
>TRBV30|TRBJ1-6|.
CAWRRGERTYNSPLHF
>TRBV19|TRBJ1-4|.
CASSIPVHPSEKLFF
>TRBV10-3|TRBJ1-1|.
CAISSQIDRVEAFF
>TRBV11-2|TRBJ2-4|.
CASNPSGGLAKNIQYF
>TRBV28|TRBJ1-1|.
CASSVQGVPEAFF
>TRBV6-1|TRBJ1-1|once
CASRGQWNTEAFF
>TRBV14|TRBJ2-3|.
CASSQRTGVTDTQYF
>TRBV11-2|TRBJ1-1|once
CASSLAAGGQEAFF
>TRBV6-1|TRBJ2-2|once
CASSTPGSGGGELFF
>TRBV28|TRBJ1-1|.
CASSYRENTEAFF
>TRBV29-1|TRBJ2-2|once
CSVEDHRGLATGELFF
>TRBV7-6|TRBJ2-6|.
CASSATGSGANVLTF
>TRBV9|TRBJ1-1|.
CASSAVTNTEAFF
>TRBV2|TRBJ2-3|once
CASNLQGRDTQYF
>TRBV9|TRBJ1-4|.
CASSIQGATNEKLFF
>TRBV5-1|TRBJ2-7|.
CASSDKSYEQYF
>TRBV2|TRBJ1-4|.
CASNAQGSREKLFF
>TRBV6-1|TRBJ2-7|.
CASKDFGQGTYEQYF
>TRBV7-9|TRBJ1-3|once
CASSSQGGNTIYF
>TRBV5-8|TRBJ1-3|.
CASSPRGGATGNTIYF
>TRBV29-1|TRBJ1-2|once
CSVLGQGAAGYTF
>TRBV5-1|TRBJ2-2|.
CASSLRQGAGGELFF
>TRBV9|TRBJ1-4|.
CASSVSTGTGVQKLFF
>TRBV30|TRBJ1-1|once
CAWSVQVNTEAFF
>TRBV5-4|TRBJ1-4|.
CASSRDTRGKLFF
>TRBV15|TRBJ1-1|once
CATSRDQGVETEAFF
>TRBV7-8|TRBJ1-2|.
CASSSKTANYGYTF
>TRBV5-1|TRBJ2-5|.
CASSLAARATQYF
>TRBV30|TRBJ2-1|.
CAWSPTGRGVYNEQFF
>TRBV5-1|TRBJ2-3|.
CASSALLAGGGDTQYF
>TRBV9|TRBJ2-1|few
CASSPLGLAGVYGNEQFF
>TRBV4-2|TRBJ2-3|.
CASSPRLLRQRGSTDTQYF
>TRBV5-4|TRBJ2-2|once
CASSPRLAGNTGELFF
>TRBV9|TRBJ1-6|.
CASSVGRNSYNSPLHF
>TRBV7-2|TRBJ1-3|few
CASSSPVGSGNTIYF
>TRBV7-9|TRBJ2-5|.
CASSLAEAASEAQYF
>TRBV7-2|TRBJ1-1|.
CASSLGGTGRGTEAFF
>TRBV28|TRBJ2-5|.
CASSALAGVKETQYF
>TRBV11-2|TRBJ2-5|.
CASSPTLSVGETQYF
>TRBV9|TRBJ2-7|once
CASSVVPDNYEQYF
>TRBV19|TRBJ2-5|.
CASSTMPGQGPETQYF
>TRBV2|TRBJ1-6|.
CASSGQESSPLHF
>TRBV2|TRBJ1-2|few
CASIQEPYGYTF
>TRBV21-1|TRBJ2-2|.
CASVLGREGTGELFF
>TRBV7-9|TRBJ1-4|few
CASSLRETNEKLFF
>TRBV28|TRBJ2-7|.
CASSFVTSGNYEQYF
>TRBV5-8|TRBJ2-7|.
CASNLRRDRGRGQYF